One sample yielded the 32 T cell receptor beta chains listed below, sequenced in a study of PD-L1 blockade in urothelial cancer. Time point given: peripheral blood 6 weeks after treatment start. Data came from immunoSEQ multiplex PCR; TCRdb stores just in-frame clones and leaves some out. In the table there are fewer than 30,000 clones, 84% of which are singletons. The material was PBMCs, obtained around atezolizumab (anti-PD-L1) treatment. These receptors all come from an older man with urothelial cancer.

The chain is built from TRBV11-2 and TRBJ2-7; tentative D call: TRBD1 (5 bases). The CDR3 is 17 residues long. Germline CDR1 SGHAT, CDR2 FQNNGV. With 5 bases removed from V and 1 base from J, the gap between germline ends came to 21 bases. For the CDR3, the DNA is TGTGCCAGCAGCCTCTTAGGTATTGAGAAGGGGTCCTACGAGCAGTACTTC. Translated: CASSLLGIEKGSYEQYF.

The CDR3 DNA reads as TGTGCCAGCAGCCCCCCGGGACAGGGCTACTCCGGGGCCAACGTCCTGACTTTC. It encodes CASSPPGQGYSGANVLTF. The chain uses TRBV7-9 and TRBJ2-6; TRBD1 matches 9 bases. V shed 5 bases, J shed 4 bases, and the junction held 12 bases outside the gene matches. From germline, CDR1 is SEHNR and CDR2 FQNEAQ (reference sequence). The CDR3 covers 18 residues.

The chain recombines TRBV28 with TRBJ1-2; TRBD1 is a possible D gene (6 bases). The CDR3 runs to 14 residues. CDR1 and CDR2 from the germline V gene are MDHEN and SYDVKM. The ends were cut back, 5 bases at V and 4 bases at J, with 14 bases in the middle. The CDR3 sequence: CASSPGWGPYGYTF. The CDR3 coding sequence is TGTGCCAGCAGTCCCGGATGGGGGCCCTATGGCTACACCTTC.

V and J are TRBV15 and TRBJ2-3; 7 nucleotides agree with TRBD1. The length of the CDR3 is 14 residues. Germline trimming cut 8 bases from V and 8 bases from J; bases unmatched to any gene: 13. CDR1 and CDR2 (germline): LNHNV, YYDKDF (reference sequence). CDR3 nucleotides: TGTGCCACCGGCCCCGGGACAGATCGGGGTACGCAGTATTTT. Amino acid sequence: CATGPGTDRGTQYF.

The rearrangement joins TRBV6-4 to TRBJ2-2; D is perhaps TRBD1 (6 bases). The CDR3 length is 14 residues. CDR1 and CDR2 from the germline V gene are MRHNA and SNTAGT. Trimming stripped 6 bases from V and 0 bases from J, with 8 bases between. This CDR3 reads CASRGQPNTGELFF. Here the CDR3 DNA reads TGTGCCAGCAGAGGACAGCCGAACACCGGGGAGCTGTTTTTT.

This chain connects TRBV4-1 to TRBJ2-3, with a weak D call TRBD1 (5 bases). V gave up 4 bases and J gave up 4 bases, with 15 bases separating them. This CDR3 contains 15 residues. The germline V gene has CDR1 MGHRA and CDR2 YSYEKL. The CDR3 region is CASSRVAGISDTQYF. CDR3 bases: TGCGCCAGCAGCCGGGTAGCAGGGATATCAGATACGCAGTATTTT.

This clone has only a few counts. V usage is TRBV19 and J usage is TRBJ2-2, with a weak D call TRBD2 (6 bases). CDR3 length equals 15 residues. Trimming stripped 4 bases from V and 3 bases from J, with 12 bases between. Germline CDR1 reads LNHDA; CDR2 reads SQIVND (reference sequence). CDR3 sequence reads: CASSRRGVDTGELFF. DNA of the CDR3: TGTGCCAGTAGTAGGCGGGGTGTGGACACCGGGGAGCTGTTTTTT.

The V call is TRBV7-2, the J call TRBJ2-3; unclear D gene. The CDR3 runs to 14 residues. Germline V gives CDR1 SGHTA, CDR2 FQGNSA. V was pared by 5 bases and J by 4 bases, with 13 bases between. CDR3 amino acids: CASSPRLVSDTQYF. In DNA, the CDR3 is TGTGCCAGCAGCCCCCGTTTAGTGTCAGATACGCAGTATTTT.

This chain connects TRBV19 to TRBJ1-5; 9 nucleotides align to TRBD1. Trimming removed 3 bases from V and 3 bases from J; junction bases left unmatched: 6. The CDR3 consists of 16 residues. Germline CDR1 LNHDA, CDR2 SQIVND (reference sequence). The CDR3 nucleotides read TGTGCCAGTAGTATGAGACAGGGGGGGCCCAATCAGCCCCAGCATTTT. This gives the protein CASSMRQGGPNQPQHF.

The chain uses TRBV7-2 and TRBJ1-3, with D unresolved. This CDR3 is 14 amino acids long. CDR1 SGHTA and CDR2 FQGNSA come from the germline V gene. The V and J ends lost 5 bases and 2 bases respectively, with 10 bases between them. CDR3 sequence (DNA): TGTGCCAGCAGCCCTGACGCGGCTGGAAACACCATATATTTT. Protein: CASSPDAAGNTIYF.

This chain uses TRBV28 with TRBJ2-1, with a tentative D call TRBD2 (5 bases). Germline assignment: CDR1 MDHEN and CDR2 SYDVKM. Between the trimmed V and J ends, which lost 8 bases and 3 bases, there was a span of 14 bases. The CDR3 runs to 14 residues. CDR3 region: CASSERTVYNEQFF. CDR3 nucleotide sequence: TGTGCCAGCTCGGAACGGACTGTCTACAATGAGCAGTTCTTC.

This clone has just a few counts. This chain connects TRBV5-6 to TRBJ2-2, with D possibly being TRBD1 (5 bases). Trimming cost V 4 bases and J 3 bases, with 13 bases left between them. Per germline, CDR1 SGHDT and CDR2 YYEEEE. The CDR3 has 15 amino acids. The CDR3 reads CASSGWGRDTGELFF. CDR3 coding DNA: TGTGCCAGCAGCGGTTGGGGCCGAGACACCGGGGAGCTGTTTTTT.

This chain joins TRBV4-1 and TRBJ2-5; 7 nucleotides agree with TRBD2. The CDR3 length is 15 residues. V lost 4 bases, J lost 5 bases, and 10 bases stayed unmatched. CDR1 is MGHRA and CDR2 is YSYEKL in the germline V gene. The CDR3 sequence: CASSLPGGGAETQYF. The DNA of the CDR3 is TGCGCCAGCAGCCTCCCCGGGGGAGGGGCCGAGACCCAGTACTTC.

The J gene is TRBJ2-3, the V gene TRBV29-1; 7 bases agree with TRBD1. The ends lost 4 bases at V and 5 bases at J; junction bases unmatched: 12. The germline CDR1 and CDR2 sequences are SQVTM and ANQGSEA. The length of the CDR3 is 15 residues. The CDR3 DNA is TGCAGCGTTGGTACCTCGAGACAGGGACAAGATACGCAGTATTTT. Translating gives CSVGTSRQGQDTQYF.

The chain employs TRBV5-4 and TRBJ1-1; 8 bases fit TRBD1. The CDR3 loop spans 17 amino acids. The J segment lost 0 bases and the V segment lost 0 bases, leaving 7 bases of the junction unmatched. The germline V gene has CDR1 SGHNT and CDR2 YYREEE (reference sequence). The CDR3 nucleotides read TGTGCCAGCAGCTTGGGGGGGCAGGGGGCGATGAACACTGAAGCTTTCTTT. Protein sequence: CASSLGGQGAMNTEAFF.

This sequence joins TRBV7-9 and TRBJ2-5; D might be TRBD1 (6 bases). CDR1 is SEHNR and CDR2 is FQNEAQ in the germline V gene (reference sequence). V lost 5 bases and J 5 bases, leaving 12 bases between the germline ends. The CDR3 is 13 residues long. The CDR3 DNA sequence: TGTGCCAGCAGCCAGGGGTATGGGGAGACCCAGTACTTC. Translation: CASSQGYGETQYF.

The chain carries TRBV9 and TRBJ2-1; D ambiguous. The germline V gene encodes CDR1 SGDLS and CDR2 YYNGEE. Trimming cost V 4 bases and J 6 bases, with 8 bases left between them. This CDR3 region has 12 residues. In DNA form, the CDR3 reads TGTGCCAGCAGCTCCTACAGCAATGAGCAGTTCTTC. Translating gives CASSSYSNEQFF.

J is TRBJ2-7 and V is TRBV7-2; D not certain. The CDR3 has 13 amino acids. Between the trimmed V and J ends, which lost 1 base and 2 bases, there was a span of 6 bases. Germline V CDR1 and CDR2: SGHTA, FQGNSA. As DNA, the CDR3 is TGTGCCAGCAGCTTAGAACAGCCCTACGAGCAGTACTTC. Encoded protein: CASSLEQPYEQYF.

The chain recombines TRBV4-2 with TRBJ2-3, with 8 bases aligning to TRBD2. Unmatched junction bases numbered 0, after V lost 1 base and J lost 3 bases. CDR3 length: 14 amino acids. CDR1 and CDR2 from the germline V gene are LGHNA and YNFKEQ. The CDR3 reads CASSQGGGTDTQYF. The CDR3 DNA reads TGTGCCAGCAGCCAAGGCGGGGGGACAGATACGCAGTATTTT.

This clone showed up just once. CDR3 protein: CASSPPSLVPLNEQFF. The CDR3 DNA is TGTGCCAGCTCACCACCCTCCCTTGTCCCCCTCAATGAGCAGTTCTTC. This sequence joins TRBV18 and TRBJ2-1; D not resolved. CDR1 KGHSH and CDR2 LQKENI come from the germline V gene. The length of the CDR3 is 16 residues. V lost 0 bases, J lost 6 bases, and 15 bases lay in between.

This clone has a handful of counts. V and J are TRBV29-1 and TRBJ2-3; possibly TRBD1 for D (5 bases). Per germline, CDR1 SQVTM and CDR2 ANQGSEA. V dropped 4 bases and J dropped 5 bases, with 10 bases sitting between them. The CDR3 length is 12 residues. The CDR3, as DNA: TGCAGCGTTGTACAGGCTAAAGATACGCAGTATTTT. Its translation: CSVVQAKDTQYF.

The chain has TRBV23-1 and TRBJ1-2, with 9 bases fitting TRBD1. TRBV23-1 is given ORF status, its function remaining uncertain. This CDR3 contains 15 residues. J gave up 8 bases and V 1 base, and 8 bases lay outside the gene matches. The CDR3 DNA is TGCGCCAGCAGTCAATTGGGGGGACAGGGAGTCGGCTACACCTTC. Encoded protein: CASSQLGGQGVGYTF.

For the CDR3, the DNA is TGTGCCAGCAGCTCCGGACAGGGAATATTGCATGGCTACACCTTC. Its translation: CASSSGQGILHGYTF. The chain uses TRBV7-2 and TRBJ1-2; 8 bases align to TRBD1. J was trimmed by 6 bases and V by 4 bases; bases with no gene match: 10. This CDR3 is built from 15 residues. The germline CDR1 and CDR2 sequences are SGHTA and FQGNSA.

The genes are TRBV7-9 and TRBJ2-7; D uncertain. V dropped 0 bases and J dropped 5 bases, with 8 bases sitting between them. The length of the CDR3 is 13 residues. Germline assignment: CDR1 SEHNR and CDR2 FQNEAQ (reference sequence). This CDR3 is CASSLASRDEQYF. CDR3 nucleotides: TGTGCCAGCAGCTTAGCGAGTCGGGACGAGCAGTACTTC.

The V call is TRBV5-1, the J call TRBJ2-1; a possible D gene is TRBD1 (6 bases). This CDR3 has 14 amino acids. Trimming took 7 bases from V and 3 from J, leaving 14 bases between them. From germline, CDR1 is SGHRS and CDR2 YFSETQ. CDR3 DNA: TGCGCCAGCCGGACAGCGACGCTCTACAATGAGCAGTTCTTC. It translates to CASRTATLYNEQFF.

The chain employs TRBV5-1 and TRBJ2-6; D possibly corresponds to TRBD1 (6 bases). The germline V gene has CDR1 SGHRS and CDR2 YFSETQ. The CDR3 contains 20 residues. Between the trimmed V and J ends, which lost 1 base and 0 bases, there was a span of 20 bases. The chain's CDR3 is CASSLRDTLRALSGANVLTF. The CDR3 DNA follows: TGCGCCAGCAGCTTGCGGGACACCCTGAGGGCTCTCTCTGGGGCCAACGTCCTGACTTTC.

The chain combines TRBV30 with TRBJ1-1; TRBD1 might be the D (6 bases). Germline V gene sequence: CDR1 GTSNPN, CDR2 SVGIG (reference sequence). V gave up 7 bases and J gave up 5 bases, with 23 bases separating them. The CDR3 covers 15 residues. The chain's CDR3 is CAYQPRGPEGTEAFF. Here the CDR3 DNA reads TGTGCCTATCAGCCCAGGGGACCCGAGGGGACTGAAGCTTTCTTT.

The rearrangement uses TRBV28 and TRBJ2-7, with D hard to call. Trimming cost V 3 bases and J 4 bases, with 4 bases left between them. The CDR3 runs to 11 residues. CDR1 is MDHEN, CDR2 SYDVKM, per germline. The CDR3 DNA is TGTGCCAGCAGTTTGGAGTACGAGCAGTACTTC. This gives the protein CASSLEYEQYF.

V and J are TRBV27 and TRBJ1-5; 10 bases are shared with TRBD1. The germline V gene has CDR1 MNHEY and CDR2 SMNVEV (reference sequence). Germline trimming cut 6 bases from V and 4 bases from J; bases unmatched to any gene: 3. This CDR3 is 14 amino acids long. The CDR3: CASRRTGGNQPQHF. The CDR3 DNA reads as TGTGCCAGCAGGCGGACAGGGGGGAATCAGCCCCAGCATTTT.

V and J are TRBV30 and TRBJ1-1; D call uncertain. Germline values: CDR1 GTSNPN, CDR2 SVGIG (reference sequence). V dropped 4 bases and J dropped 1 base, with 7 bases sitting between them. This CDR3 is 12 amino acids long. CDR3 DNA sequence: TGTGCCTGGATTCGGGAGAACACTGAAGCTTTCTTT. It specifies CAWIRENTEAFF. The full variable domain, completed using reference TRBV30 and TRBJ1-1, is SQTIHQWPATLVQPVGSPLSLECTVEGTSNPNLYWYRQAAGRGLQLLFYSVGIGQISSEVPQNLSASRPQDRQFILSSKKLLLSDSGFYLCAWIRENTEAFFGQGTRLTVV.

The chain has TRBV30 and TRBJ2-7; 12 bases line up with TRBD1. The germline V gene has CDR1 GTSNPN and CDR2 SVGIG (reference sequence). V shed 2 bases, J shed 5 bases, and the junction held 7 bases outside the gene matches. The CDR3 length is 15 residues. CDR3 residues: CAWSPSGTGGNEQYF. Written as DNA, the CDR3 is TGTGCCTGGAGTCCTTCCGGGACAGGGGGCAACGAGCAGTACTTC.

V gene TRBV18 combines with J gene TRBJ2-2, with D possibly TRBD2 on 6 matching bases. Trimming left V 2 bases short and J 2 bases short, with 12 bases between. Germline V gene lookup returns CDR1 KGHSH and CDR2 LQKENI. CDR3 size: 16 residues. The CDR3 spells CASSPNLAINTGELFF. CDR3 nucleotides: TGTGCCAGCTCACCAAACCTAGCGATAAACACCGGGGAGCTGTTTTTT.